The 2 T cell receptor beta chains below were found in one sample sequenced in a study of cytomegalovirus exposure and HLA in healthy donors (dated by TCRdb to 2016 to 2017). Libraries were constructed by the immunoSEQ multiplex PCR assay. A mixture of 60 forward primers for TCR Vbeta segments and 13 reverse primers for TCR Jbeta segments was used in the multiplex PCR. Drawn from immuneACCESS, this table holds only the in-frame rearrangements with V and J called that TCRdb kept. Clones are partly lost; checked studies trace under half to an unresolved V gene and leave the rest unexplained. This sample has about 120,000 clones in its table, and roughly three quarters of those were observed once. The ten biggest clones cover 5% to 7.5% of the sample. The sample consisted of PBMCs. All receptors come from a young man in good health and CMV-seropositive.

This clone has only a few counts. V is TRBV5-1 and J is TRBJ1-1; 7 bases are shared with TRBD1. Trimming removed 4 bases from V and 6 bases from J; junction bases left unmatched: 9. The CDR3 is made up of 14 amino acids. From germline, CDR1 is SGHRS and CDR2 YFSETQ. The CDR3 here is CASSARQGEPEAFF. The DNA of the CDR3 is TGCGCCAGCAGCGCGAGACAGGGCGAACCTGAAGCTTTCTTT.

This clone was observed a handful of times. The rearrangement joins TRBV15 to TRBJ1-5, with D maybe TRBD1 (6 bases). The V end lost 10 bases, the J end lost 3 bases, and 19 bases lay between the germline ends. The germline V gene encodes CDR1 LNHNV and CDR2 YYDKDF (reference sequence). This CDR3 comprises 15 residues. For the CDR3, the DNA is TGTGCCAGGGGGCACTCAAAGGGGTACAATCAGCCCCAGCATTTT. Amino acids: CARGHSKGYNQPQHF. Full variable domain (remainder filled in from reference TRBV15 and TRBJ1-5): DAMVIQNPRYQVTQFGKPVTLSCSQTLNHNVMYWYQQKSSQAPKLLFHYYDKDFNNEADTPDNFQSRRPNTSFCFLDIRSPGLGDTAMYLCARGHSKGYNQPQHFGDGTRLSIL.